This T cell receptor beta chain was retrieved from a study of T cell responses to AZD1222 COVID-19 vaccine. Germline V gives CDR1 SEHNR, CDR2 FQNEAQ (reference sequence). CDR3 length equals 15 residues. Unmatched junction bases numbered 3, after V lost 1 base and J lost 4 bases. This table comes from immunoSEQ multiplex PCR, and its TCRdb copy is limited to in-frame clones, with some not included. The sample holds some 100,000 clones, 87% seen once. The sequencing here drew on peripheral blood, taken on day 0 of AZD1222 vaccination. This chain connects TRBV7-9 to TRBJ2-7; 11 bases are a match to TRBD2. The TCR comes from an adult in good health. CDR3 in amino acids: CASSLGIAGGYEQYF. The CDR3 DNA reads as TGTGCCAGCAGCTTAGGCATAGCGGGAGGGTACGAGCAGTACTTC.